This T cell receptor (beta chain) emerged from a study of spatial heterogeneity in lung cancer. In germline, CDR1 is WNHNN, CDR2 SYGVQD (reference sequence). The CDR3 has 13 amino acids. Trimming removed 4 bases from V and 1 base from J, with 7 bases in between. Findings and caveats of the study: Expanded alpha and beta TCR counts within tumors tracked tumor mutation counts.

By share, this clonotype counts as medium-sized. Its antigen is unidentified. Stated time point: sample taken at primary tumor resection. One entry per CDR3 protein, called by TCRdb with MiXCR from the 5' RACE reads. The sample lists roughly 4,000 distinct CDR3 sequences, about 8% occurring once. V is TRBV10-1 and J is TRBJ1-1; D gene unclear. The specimen comprised lung tumor tissue, sampled at surgery. This TCR was recovered from a male donor with early-stage non-small cell lung cancer. CDR3 region: CASSARGNTEAFF. Here the CDR3 DNA reads TGCGCCAGCAGTGCCCGTGGGAACACTGAAGCTTTCTTT.